This TCR beta chain is from a study of shared clonotypes between healthy human individuals. Findings and limits, study-wide: Represented diversity, genetic and exposure-history alike, was limited by few donors.

The CDR3 runs to 20 residues. Donation came from healthy HIV-negative adults that had no recent acute infections or vaccinations. The data were produced by immunoSEQ multiplex PCR, yet TCRdb's version contains in-frame clones alone and is incomplete. Of roughly 640,000 clones in the sample, approximately 74% were seen once. Note on this clone: Its antigen remains unknown.

The receptor was isolated from a woman aged 30 to 39 in good health. The chain combines TRBV1 with TRBJ2-5; TRBD1, the D gene given by the table, was not confirmed from the DNA. TRBV1 is an annotated pseudogene. The sequenced material came from memory CD4+ T cells sorted from blood. Subset specified: CD45RA-negative fraction. The CDR3 sequence is CTSSPQPGQGVRRAPETQYF. The CDR3 DNA reads as TGCACCAGCAGCCCCCAACCCGGACAGGGAGTTCGGCGAGCTCCTGAGACCCAGTACTTC.